The present TCR beta chain was sequenced within a study of T cells in Graves' hyperthyroidism and ophthalmopathy. This CDR3 has 15 amino acids. V lost 4 bases to trimming and J lost 4 bases, with 14 bases between them. The germline V gene has CDR1 SEHNR and CDR2 FQNEAQ (reference sequence). Hyperthyroidism patients were newly diagnosed, had disease duration under 2 months, and were aged 18 to 65 years. This clonotype was counted between two and nine times. Amplification targeted TCR beta CDR3 regions from RNA transcripts. The HTBI primer set was used in a first-round RT-PCR of the TCR CDR3. One entry per CDR3 protein, called by TCRdb with MiXCR from the multiplex PCR reads. Among a few hundred thousand distinct CDR3 sequences listed, about a sixth were seen once.

The sequenced sample consisted of blood. V and J are TRBV7-9 and TRBJ2-1, with D maybe TRBD1 (6 bases). This TCR was recovered from a young woman with Graves' hyperthyroidism. This CDR3 is CASSSLVGGYNEQFF. As DNA, the CDR3 is TGTGCCAGCAGCTCCTTAGTAGGGGGATACAATGAGCAGTTCTTC.